Listed below are T cell receptor beta chains from one sample, sequenced in a study of shared clonotypes between healthy human individuals. The method was immunoSEQ multiplex PCR; TCRdb's version includes in-frame clones alone and lacks a portion of them. The table records about 1 million clones, about 80% of them present only once. The specimen sequenced was memory CD4+ T cells sorted from blood. These receptors were taken from a man between 18 and 35 years old in good health. Each CDR3 is given with its conserved first and last residue. The D gene is left open where the match is weak. The listing skips clone size in some rows; elsewhere it reads once, few, many or a size class.

j_call v_call d_call clone_size cdr3_aa cdr3_nt
TRBJ1-6 TRBV5-1 TRBD1 - CASSPGQRLYNSPLHF TGCGCCAGCAGCCCGGGACAGCGACTTTATAATTCACCCCTCCACTTT
TRBJ2-2 TRBV7-3 TRBD2 - CASSSPRRGGGTMAGELFF TGTGCCAGCAGCTCCCCGAGGAGGGGCGGGGGGACGATGGCCGGGGAGCTGTTTTTT
TRBJ1-1 TRBV6-4 - - CASSDSRQRVNTEAFF TGTGCCAGCAGTGACTCGAGGCAAAGGGTAAACACTGAAGCTTTCTTT
TRBJ1-1 TRBV10-3 TRBD1 many CAISGTLQGTEAFF TGTGCCATCAGTGGCACTTTACAGGGGACTGAAGCTTTCTTT
TRBJ1-4 TRBV5-4 - - CASSSRTSWVTTNEKLFF TGTGCCAGCAGCTCCCGGACATCCTGGGTCACAACTAATGAAAAACTGTTTTTT
TRBJ1-6 TRBV4-2 - few CASSQDAAGSPLHF TGTGCCAGCAGCCAAGATGCGGCTGGCTCACCCCTCCACTTT
TRBJ2-5 TRBV5-6 - few CASSLYWGLRETQYF TGTGCCAGCAGCTTGTATTGGGGGTTGCGAGAGACCCAGTACTTC
TRBJ2-7 TRBV19 - - CASRGPSSYEQYF TGTGCCAGTAGAGGACCATCCTCCTACGAGCAGTACTTC
TRBJ2-1 TRBV7-2 TRBD2 - CASSLTSGRALGNEQFF TGTGCCAGCAGCTTAACTAGCGGGAGGGCCTTAGGGAATGAGCAGTTCTTC
TRBJ2-2 TRBV4-2 TRBD1 - CASSQGDRGVSGELFF TGTGCCAGCAGCCAAGGGGACAGGGGAGTTTCCGGGGAGCTGTTTTTT
TRBJ2-5 TRBV12-5 - - CASGPGMKQETQYF TGTGCTAGTGGTCCCGGGATGAAACAAGAGACCCAGTACTTC
TRBJ2-7 TRBV11-2 TRBD2 few CASSPRTSGGEQYF TGTGCCAGCAGCCCGCGGACTAGCGGGGGCGAGCAGTACTTC
TRBJ2-2 TRBV11-3 - once CASSMAETGELFF TGTGCCAGCAGCATGGCAGAGACCGGGGAGCTGTTTTTT
TRBJ1-1 TRBV11-2 TRBD1 - CASSADRGRKAFF TGTGCCAGCAGCGCGGACAGGGGGCGAAAAGCTTTCTTT
TRBJ2-1 TRBV27 - - CASRQESSYNEQFF TGTGCCAGCAGACAGGAGAGCTCCTACAATGAGCAGTTCTTC
TRBJ2-1 TRBV4-1 TRBD2 - CASSQDWGGAYNEQFF TGCGCCAGCAGCCAAGATTGGGGGGGGGCCTACAATGAGCAGTTCTTC
TRBJ1-5 TRBV5-1 - - CASSLEGRVNQPQHF TGCGCCAGCAGCTTGGAAGGCAGGGTCAATCAGCCCCAGCATTTT
TRBJ2-6 TRBV7-2 - - CASSWGVSGANVLTF TGTGCCAGCAGCTGGGGGGTCTCTGGGGCCAACGTCCTGACTTTC
TRBJ2-7 TRBV4-1 TRBD2 - CASSQVAGGFSYEQYF TGCGCCAGCAGCCAAGTAGCGGGGGGTTTCTCCTACGAGCAGTACTTC
TRBJ1-1 TRBV5-5 - - CASSLGKGTEAFF TGTGCCAGCAGCTTGGGAAAAGGCACTGAAGCTTTCTTT
TRBJ2-3 TRBV4-3 - - CASSQDRGKDTQYF TGCGCCAGCAGCCAAGATAGGGGAAAAGATACGCAGTATTTT
TRBJ1-2 TRBV11-2 - - CASSLSGTGYTF TGTGCCAGCAGCTTATCAGGGACCGGCTACACCTTC
TRBJ2-7 TRBV30 - - CAWSSGRSYEQYF TGTGCCTGGAGTTCGGGGCGCAGCTACGAGCAGTACTTC
TRBJ2-3 TRBV11-3 TRBD2 - CASSFFSGSTDTQYF TGTGCCAGCAGCTTTTTCAGCGGGAGCACGGATACGCAGTATTTT
TRBJ1-5 TRBV9 - once CASSVDGDYNQPQHF TGTGCCAGCAGCGTAGATGGGGACTACAATCAGCCCCAGCATTTT
TRBJ1-2 TRBV5-1 TRBD1 - CASSIAGQGQGNYGYTF TGCGCCAGCAGCATTGCGGGACAGGGGCAGGGTAACTATGGCTACACCTTC
TRBJ2-2 TRBV5-1 - - CASSLQANTGELFF TGCGCCAGCAGCTTACAGGCTAACACCGGGGAGCTGTTTTTT
TRBJ1-5 TRBV7-2 - once CASSSETGQPQHF TGTGCCAGCAGCTCCGAGACAGGTCAGCCCCAGCATTTT
TRBJ2-3 TRBV5-1 TRBD2 - CASSVGTSGGAWGTDTQYF TGCGCCAGCAGCGTCGGGACTAGCGGGGGGGCCTGGGGCACAGATACGCAGTATTTT
TRBJ1-1 TRBV7-2 TRBD1 - CASSVGTGREAFF TGTGCCAGCAGCGTCGGGACAGGGCGGGAAGCTTTCTTT
TRBJ2-7 TRBV7-2 TRBD2 - CASSLVLAGGTEQYF TGTGCCAGCAGCTTAGTCCTAGCGGGAGGGACCGAGCAGTACTTC
TRBJ2-7 TRBV6-5 - - CASSYGRGGLNEQYF TGTGCCAGCAGTTACGGCAGGGGGGGTTTGAACGAGCAGTACTTC
TRBJ2-7 TRBV15 - - CATSRDSTAGGEQYF TGTGCCACCAGCAGGGATTCCACGGCTGGGGGCGAGCAGTACTTC
TRBJ1-6 TRBV27 TRBD1 - CASSLGTGYSYNSPLHF TGTGCCAGCAGTTTAGGGACAGGGTACTCCTATAATTCACCCCTCCACTTT
TRBJ2-5 TRBV5-1 TRBD1 - CASSLLDRVSETQYF TGCGCCAGCAGCTTACTGGACAGGGTATCGGAGACCCAGTACTTC
TRBJ1-2 TRBV28 - - CASHEQGRFGYTF TGTGCCAGCCACGAACAGGGTCGATTTGGCTACACCTTC
TRBJ2-3 TRBV15 - - CATSRGAGFVTDTQYF TGTGCCACCAGCAGAGGGGCGGGGTTCGTCACAGATACGCAGTATTTT
TRBJ2-5 TRBV18 - - CASSPPSLGTQETQYF TGTGCCAGCTCACCACCTAGCCTCGGGACCCAAGAGACCCAGTACTTC
TRBJ2-5 TRBV10-3 TRBD1 - CAISQDRAETQYF TGTGCCATCAGCCAGGACAGGGCCGAGACCCAGTACTTC
TRBJ1-6 TRBV4-1 - - CASSQGQGNSPLHF TGCGCCAGCAGCCAAGGCCAGGGAAATTCACCCCTCCACTTT
TRBJ2-7 TRBV5-4 - - CASSLAGSPAYEQYF TGTGCCAGCAGCTTGGCGGGGAGTCCTGCCTACGAGCAGTACTTC
TRBJ1-5 TRBV15 - once CATSLTGGSNQPQHF TGTGCCACCAGCTTAACGGGGGGCAGCAATCAGCCCCAGCATTTT
TRBJ2-1 TRBV5-1 TRBD1 once CASSFEGDSYNEQFF TGCGCCAGCAGTTTCGAGGGGGACAGTTACAATGAGCAGTTCTTC
TRBJ2-2 TRBV27 TRBD1 - CASRQSGGQGAPNTGELFF TGTGCCAGCAGGCAATCTGGGGGACAGGGGGCTCCGAACACCGGGGAGCTGTTTTTT
TRBJ2-7 TRBV19 TRBD2 - CASSPSLADNEQYF TGTGCCAGTAGCCCCTCACTAGCGGACAACGAGCAGTACTTC
TRBJ2-5 TRBV4-3 - - CASSRDLTLSQETQYF TGCGCCAGCAGCCGAGACCTGACACTATCCCAAGAGACCCAGTACTTC
TRBJ2-7 TRBV5-6 - - CASSPRGAGVYEQYF TGTGCCAGCAGCCCGAGGGGGGCGGGAGTATACGAGCAGTACTTC
TRBJ2-5 TRBV5-4 - - CASSLVSQVEGTQYF TGTGCCAGCAGCTTGGTGTCCCAGGTCGAAGGGACCCAGTACTTC
TRBJ2-7 TRBV28 - - CASSSRGYEQYF TGTGCCAGCAGTTCCAGAGGATACGAGCAGTACTTC
TRBJ2-1 TRBV6-6 - - CASLVRASSYNEQFF TGTGCCAGCCTAGTCAGGGCCAGCTCCTACAATGAGCAGTTCTTC
TRBJ1-5 TRBV28 TRBD1 few CASSLLTGMGTNQPQHF TGTGCCAGCAGTCTACTGACAGGGATGGGGACAAATCAGCCCCAGCATTTT
TRBJ2-3 TRBV7-9 - few CASLNRETNTDTQYF TGTGCCAGCCTGAACAGGGAAACCAACACAGATACGCAGTATTTT